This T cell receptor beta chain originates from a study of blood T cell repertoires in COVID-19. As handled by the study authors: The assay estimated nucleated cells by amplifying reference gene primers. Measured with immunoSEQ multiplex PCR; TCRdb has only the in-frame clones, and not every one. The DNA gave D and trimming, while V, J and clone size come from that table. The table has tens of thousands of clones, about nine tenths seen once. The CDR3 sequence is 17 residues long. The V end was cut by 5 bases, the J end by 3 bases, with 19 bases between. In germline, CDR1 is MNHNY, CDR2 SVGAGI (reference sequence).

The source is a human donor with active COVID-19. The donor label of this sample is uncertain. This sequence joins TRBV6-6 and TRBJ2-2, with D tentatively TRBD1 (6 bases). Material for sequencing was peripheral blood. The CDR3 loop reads CASSRLRGSGDTGELFF. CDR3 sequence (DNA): TGTGCCAGCAGTCGACTCAGGGGTAGTGGGGACACCGGGGAGCTGTTTTTT.